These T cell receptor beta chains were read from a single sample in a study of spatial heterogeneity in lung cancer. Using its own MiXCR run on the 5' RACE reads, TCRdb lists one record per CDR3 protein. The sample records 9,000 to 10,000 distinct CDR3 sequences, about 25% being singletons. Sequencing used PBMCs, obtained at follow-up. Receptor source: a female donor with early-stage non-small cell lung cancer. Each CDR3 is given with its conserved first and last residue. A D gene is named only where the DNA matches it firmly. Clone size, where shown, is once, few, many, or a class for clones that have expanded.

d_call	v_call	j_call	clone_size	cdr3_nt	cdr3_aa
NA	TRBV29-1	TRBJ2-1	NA	TGCAGCGTTGAAGAAAACTCCTCAAGCTCCTACAATGAGCAGTTCTTC	CSVEENSSSSYNEQFF
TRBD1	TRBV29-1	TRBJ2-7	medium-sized	TGCAGCGTTACGACCGCCGGGACAGGGAGGGACTTGGGGTACGAGCAGTACTTC	CSVTTAGTGRDLGYEQYF
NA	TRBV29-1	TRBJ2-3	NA	TGCAGCGTTGAGGGGGCCCCCACTCGAACAGTGCAGTATTTT	CSVEGAPTRTVQYF
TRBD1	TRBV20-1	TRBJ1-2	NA	TGCAGTGCTAGAGGCCCCGGGACAGGCTTAGGGGATGGCTACACCTTC	CSARGPGTGLGDGYTF
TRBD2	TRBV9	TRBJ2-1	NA	TGTGCCAGCAGCGTAGTACGTCTAGCGGAAGGTGAGCAGTTCTTC	CASSVVRLAEGEQFF
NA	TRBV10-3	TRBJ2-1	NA	TGTGCCATCAGCCGCTCGACTGTGTACAATGAGCAGTTCTTC	CAISRSTVYNEQFF
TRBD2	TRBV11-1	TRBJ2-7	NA	TGTGCCAGCAGCCGAATGGCGGGAGGGACCTACGAGCAGTACTTC	CASSRMAGGTYEQYF
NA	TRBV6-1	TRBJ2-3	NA	TGTGCCAGCAGGGACACAGATACGCAGTATTTT	CASRDTDTQYF
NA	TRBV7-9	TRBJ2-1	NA	TGTGCCAGCAGCTCAAGGTGGGGGAATGAGCAGTTCTTC	CASSSRWGNEQFF
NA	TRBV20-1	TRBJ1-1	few	TGCAGTGCTAAACAGGGAGGTACTGAAGCTTTCTTT	CSAKQGGTEAFF
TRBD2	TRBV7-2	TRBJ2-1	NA	TGTGCCAGCAGCTTAGTGTCTAGCGGGAGGCTATACAATGAGCAGTTCTTC	CASSLVSSGRLYNEQFF
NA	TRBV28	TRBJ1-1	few	TGTGCCAGCAATCGGGACTTAAGACCCGACCGCACTGAAGCTTTCTTT	CASNRDLRPDRTEAFF
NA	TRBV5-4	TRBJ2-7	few	TGTGCCAGCAGCTTTACCCGAGACTCCTACGAGCAGTACTTC	CASSFTRDSYEQYF
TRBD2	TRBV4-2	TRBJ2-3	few	TGTGCCAGCAGCCAAGAACGAGCGGGAGGGACAGATACGCAGTATTTT	CASSQERAGGTDTQYF
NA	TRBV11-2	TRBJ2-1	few	TGTGCCAGCAGTTCAGATCCTCCAGTCTACAATGAGCAGTTCTTC	CASSSDPPVYNEQFF
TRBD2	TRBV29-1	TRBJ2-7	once	TGCAGCGGGACCGGGACTAGCAGCTACGAGCAGTACTTC	CSGTGTSSYEQYF
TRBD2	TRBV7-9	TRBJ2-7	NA	TGTGCCAGCAGCACCCCTAGCGGGAGGACTCTTAACCAGCAGTACTTC	CASSTPSGRTLNQQYF
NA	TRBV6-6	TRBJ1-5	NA	TGTGCCAGCAGTTTCGACAGTCGCGGTCAGCCCCAGCATTTT	CASSFDSRGQPQHF
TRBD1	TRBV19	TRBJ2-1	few	TGTGCCAGTAGTTACACAGGACAGGGGACAGACAATGAGCAGTTCTTC	CASSYTGQGTDNEQFF
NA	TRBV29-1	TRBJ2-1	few	TGCAGCGTTGATGGGTGGTACAATGAGCAGTTCTTC	CSVDGWYNEQFF